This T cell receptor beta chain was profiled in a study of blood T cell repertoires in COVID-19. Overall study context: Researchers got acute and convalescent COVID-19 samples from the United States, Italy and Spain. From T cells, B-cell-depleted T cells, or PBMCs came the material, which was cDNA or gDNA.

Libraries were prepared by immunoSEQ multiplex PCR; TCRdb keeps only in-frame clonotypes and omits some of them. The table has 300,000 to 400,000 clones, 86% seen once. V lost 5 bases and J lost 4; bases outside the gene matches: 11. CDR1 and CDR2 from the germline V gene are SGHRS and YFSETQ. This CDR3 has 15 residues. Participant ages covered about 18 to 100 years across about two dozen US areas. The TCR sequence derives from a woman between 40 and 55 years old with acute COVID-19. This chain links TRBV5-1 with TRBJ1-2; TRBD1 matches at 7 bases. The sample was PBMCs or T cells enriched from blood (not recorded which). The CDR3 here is CASRVTGAVLYGYTF. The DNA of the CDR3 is TGCGCCAGCAGGGTCACAGGGGCCGTGCTCTATGGCTACACCTTC.